A selection of T cell receptor beta chains follows, all from one sample in a study of T cell repertoires in cytomegalovirus infection. TCRdb recomputed calls from the reads with MiXCR, one row per CDR3 protein. Of about half a million distinct CDR3 sequences detected, 30% to 40% appear once; the ten largest clones hold roughly a sixth. Their specific antigens are unknown. The sample consisted of cultured PBMCs, taken from culture after CMV antigen stimulation. The receptor source for this set is a human donor in good health (CMV status not recorded). Some clones in this sample may be carry-over from other donors' samples. The CDR3 runs from the conserved cysteine through the conserved F or W. D genes are given only for firm matches. Rows may omit the clone size; those that give it use once, few, many or a size class.

J,V,D,size,CDR3,DNA
TRBJ2-2,TRBV20-1,.,.,CSARIVPGELFF,TGCAGTGCTAGGATAGTCCCCGGGGAGCTGTTTTTT
TRBJ1-1,TRBV11-2,.,few,CASSLDTLPWGRSGTEAFF,TGTGCCAGCAGCTTAGATACCCTCCCTTGGGGGAGAAGTGGCACTGAAGCTTTCTTT
TRBJ1-4,TRBV2,.,.,CARSEGSEKLFF,TGTGCCAGATCCGAAGGGAGTGAAAAACTGTTTTTT
TRBJ2-7,TRBV20-1,TRBD2,.,CSARTTSGAAYEQYF,TGCAGTGCTAGAACGACTAGCGGGGCGGCCTACGAGCAGTACTTC
TRBJ1-2,TRBV19,.,few,CASSIRPGTNYGYTF,TGTGCCAGTAGTATACGACCAGGGACCAACTATGGCTACACCTTC
TRBJ2-5,TRBV5-6,.,.,CASSSTDGLGETQYF,TGTGCCAGCAGCTCGACCGACGGACTTGGAGAGACCCAGTACTTC
TRBJ2-3,TRBV7-9,.,few,CASSQEGTGTDTQYF,TGTGCCAGCAGCCAGGAGGGGACTGGCACAGATACGCAGTATTTT
TRBJ2-5,TRBV2,.,.,CATTALQETQYF,TGTGCCACGACAGCTCTACAAGAGACCCAGTACTTC
TRBJ2-7,TRBV4-2,TRBD2,.,CASSQDTSVYEQYF,TGTGCCAGCAGCCAAGATACTAGCGTCTACGAGCAGTACTTC
TRBJ2-7,TRBV6-6,.,.,CASSVPTDTYEQYF,TGTGCCAGCAGTGTACCGACAGATACCTACGAGCAGTACTTC
TRBJ2-6,TRBV27,.,.,CASGVGSMRGSGANVLTF,TGTGCCAGTGGGGTTGGGTCTATGCGGGGCTCTGGGGCCAACGTCCTGACTTTC
TRBJ2-2,TRBV4-2,.,.,CASSQPFRAQGELFF,TGTGCCAGCAGCCAACCTTTCAGGGCCCAAGGGGAGCTGTTTTTT
TRBJ2-3,TRBV7-8,.,.,CASRTGSTQYF,TGTGCCAGCAGAACCGGGAGTACGCAGTATTTT
TRBJ2-1,TRBV6-5,.,.,CASRTGTRGWSYNEQFF,TGTGCCAGCAGAACCGGGACTCGAGGATGGTCCTACAATGAGCAGTTCTTC
TRBJ1-1,TRBV19,.,.,CASSITGNTEAFF,TGTGCCAGTAGTATTACAGGGAACACTGAAGCTTTCTTT
TRBJ1-6,TRBV20-1,.,many,CSAPPTSPGSPLHF,TGCAGTGCTCCTCCTACGTCCCCGGGGTCACCCCTCCACTTT
TRBJ2-6,TRBV7-2,TRBD2,many,CASLRAAGGRGANVLTF,TGTGCCAGCTTACGTGCGGCGGGAGGGCGAGGGGCCAACGTCCTGACTTTC
TRBJ2-1,TRBV5-1,.,.,CASSPQPLDSLSSEQFF,TGCGCCAGCAGCCCCCAACCCCTCGATTCCCTATCCAGTGAGCAGTTCTTC
TRBJ2-3,TRBV7-6,.,many,CASSSPLGRGTDTQYF,TGTGCCAGCAGCTCCCCTCTCGGGAGAGGAACAGATACGCAGTATTTT
TRBJ2-7,TRBV14,.,.,CASSQDRGSMTYEQYF,TGTGCCAGCAGCCAAGATCGCGGCTCGATGACCTACGAGCAGTACTTC
TRBJ2-7,TRBV12-3/TRBV12-4,.,.,CASSLGTQSYEQYF,TGTGCCAGCAGTTTAGGGACTCAATCCTACGAGCAGTACTTC
TRBJ2-1,TRBV6-5,TRBD1,.,CASSQGDRVLGEQFF,TGTGCCAGCAGTCAGGGGGACAGGGTACTGGGGGAGCAGTTCTTC
TRBJ1-1,TRBV4-2,.,.,CASSQDGVAIDTEAFF,TGTGCCAGCAGCCAAGATGGAGTGGCTATAGACACTGAAGCTTTCTTT
TRBJ1-6,TRBV4-1,TRBD1,few,CASSHKQGVNSPLHF,TGCGCCAGCAGCCATAAACAGGGGGTTAATTCACCCCTCCACTTT
TRBJ1-5,TRBV20-1,TRBD1,.,CSARGTGRDSNQPQHF,TGCAGTGCTAGGGGGACAGGGAGGGATAGCAATCAGCCCCAGCATTTT
TRBJ2-2,TRBV6-5,.,.,CASSYSVPGVSHTGELFF,TGTGCCAGCAGTTACTCGGTTCCGGGAGTGTCTCACACCGGGGAGCTGTTTTTT
TRBJ2-1,TRBV9,TRBD2,few,CASSVDGGLAGHNEQFF,TGTGCCAGCAGCGTAGACGGGGGACTAGCGGGCCACAATGAGCAGTTCTTC
TRBJ2-1,TRBV5-1,.,.,CASSLRGRNNEQFF,TGCGCCAGCAGCTTACGGGGACGGAACAATGAGCAGTTCTTC
TRBJ1-4,TRBV19,TRBD1,.,CASSVQGGGNEKLFF,TGTGCCAGTAGTGTACAGGGGGGGGGAAATGAAAAACTGTTTTTT
TRBJ2-1,TRBV29-1,.,few,CSVETQTGINEQFF,TGCAGCGTTGAGACCCAGACAGGAATCAATGAGCAGTTCTTC
TRBJ1-2,TRBV6-5,.,.,CASSPNKGVGYGYTF,TGTGCCAGCAGTCCCAATAAGGGGGTTGGCTATGGCTACACCTTC
TRBJ1-1,TRBV7-3,TRBD1,.,CASSLKTGGPSEAFF,TGTGCCAGCAGCTTAAAAACAGGGGGCCCAAGTGAAGCTTTCTTT
TRBJ2-1,TRBV3-1,TRBD2,.,CASSQRTSGYYNEQFF,TGTGCCAGCAGCCAACGGACTAGCGGTTATTACAATGAGCAGTTCTTC
TRBJ2-4,TRBV28,.,.,CASTPPGQPLDF,TGTGCCAGCACCCCTCCAGGACAGCCCTTGGACTTC
TRBJ2-1,TRBV12-3/TRBV12-4,TRBD1,.,CASRVDRSYNEQFF,TGTGCCAGCAGGGTGGACAGGTCATACAATGAGCAGTTCTTC
TRBJ1-4,TRBV27,TRBD1,.,CASSLSPGQAMFF,TGTGCCAGCAGTTTATCTCCGGGACAGGCGATGTTTTTT
TRBJ1-5,TRBV7-2,.,few,CASSSQGNSNQPQHF,TGTGCCAGCAGCTCTCAGGGGAATAGCAATCAGCCCCAGCATTTT
TRBJ1-1,TRBV6-1,TRBD1,.,CASSVMSGGWTEAFF,TGTGCCAGCAGTGTAATGTCAGGGGGTTGGACTGAAGCTTTCTTT
TRBJ2-7,TRBV28,TRBD2,.,CASSKPGLAVYEQYF,TGTGCCAGCAGCAAACCGGGACTAGCGGTCTACGAGCAGTACTTC
TRBJ1-1,TRBV12-3/TRBV12-4,.,.,CASSSWGYTEAFF,TGTGCCAGCAGTAGCTGGGGGTACACTGAAGCTTTCTTT
TRBJ2-3,TRBV28,TRBD2,few,CASSTAASGSTDTQYF,TGTGCCAGCAGTACGGCGGCTAGCGGTTCCACAGATACGCAGTATTTT
TRBJ1-1,TRBV19,TRBD1,.,CASSPADRVGAFF,TGTGCCAGTAGTCCCGCTGACAGGGTTGGCGCTTTCTTT
TRBJ1-2,TRBV5-4,.,.,CASSIPQGPSYGYTF,TGTGCCAGCAGCATCCCACAGGGTCCCAGCTATGGCTACACCTTC
TRBJ2-3,TRBV12-3/TRBV12-4,.,.,CASSPGPPNTQYF,TGTGCCAGCAGCCCTGGACCCCCTAATACGCAGTATTTT
TRBJ2-1,TRBV12-3/TRBV12-4,TRBD2,.,CASSPLAGGGRFF,TGTGCCAGCAGTCCCCTAGCGGGAGGGGGTCGGTTCTTC
TRBJ2-3,TRBV12-3/TRBV12-4,.,few,CASSFLILDTQYF,TGTGCCAGCAGTTTTCTCATATTAGATACGCAGTATTTT
TRBJ1-2,TRBV7-2,.,many,CASSLEEADYGYTF,TGTGCCAGCAGCTTAGAAGAAGCGGACTATGGCTACACCTTC
TRBJ2-7,TRBV5-1,TRBD2,.,CASSSGLAGPTYEQYF,TGCGCCAGCAGCTCGGGACTAGCGGGACCTACCTACGAGCAGTACTTC
TRBJ1-1,TRBV7-6,.,.,CASKRDRGVTEAFF,TGTGCCAGCAAACGGGACCGCGGGGTCACTGAAGCTTTCTTT
TRBJ2-1,TRBV12-3/TRBV12-4,.,.,CASSLGDGEQFF,TGTGCCAGCAGTTTAGGGGACGGGGAGCAGTTCTTC
TRBJ2-1,TRBV29-1,TRBD2,few,CSVQRLAGVNNEQFF,TGCAGCGTTCAAAGACTAGCGGGAGTTAACAATGAGCAGTTCTTC